The text below deals with one TCR beta chain. Its cognate antigen is unknown. This record comes from a study of naive and memory T cell subsets. Findings of the study overall: Possibly reflecting memory cells re-expressing CD45RA, a few larger clonotypes occurred in naive repertoires, especially CD8.

The V and J ends lost 1 base and 0 bases respectively, with 25 bases between them. CDR1 and CDR2 (germline): LNHNV, YYDKDF (reference sequence). The CDR3 is 21 residues long. Both TRBC1 and TRBC2 were covered by a beta constant-region primer of two equimolar oligonucleotides. Four rounds of PCR amplified the ligated cDNA using nested alpha and beta constant-region primers plus SP2. TCRdb re-derived calls from the UMI-ligation and nested PCR reads in MiXCR, one entry per CDR3 protein. The sample shows 120,000 to 150,000 distinct CDR3 sequences, approximately 24% of them seen only once. The sequenced sample was naive CD4+ T cells from blood. This clonotype originated in a human donor in good health. The chain is built from TRBV15 and TRBJ2-4; D is possibly TRBD1 (7 bases). In DNA, the CDR3 is TGTGCCACCAGCAGAGGGTTCGCGGGACAGAGGTACAACTTAGCCAAAAACATTCAGTACTTC. Protein sequence: CATSRGFAGQRYNLAKNIQYF.